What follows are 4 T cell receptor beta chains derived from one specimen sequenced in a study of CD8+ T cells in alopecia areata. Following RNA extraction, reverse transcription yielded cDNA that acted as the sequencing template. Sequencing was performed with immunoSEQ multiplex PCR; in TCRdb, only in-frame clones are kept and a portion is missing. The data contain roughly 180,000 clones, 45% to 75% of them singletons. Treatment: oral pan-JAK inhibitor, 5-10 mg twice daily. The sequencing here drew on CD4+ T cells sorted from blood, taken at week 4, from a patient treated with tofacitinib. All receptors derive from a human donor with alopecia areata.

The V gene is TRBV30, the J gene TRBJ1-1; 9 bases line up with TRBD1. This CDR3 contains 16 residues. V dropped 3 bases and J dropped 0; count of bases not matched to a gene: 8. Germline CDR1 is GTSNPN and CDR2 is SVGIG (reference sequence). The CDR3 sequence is CAWRPGQGDMNTEAFF. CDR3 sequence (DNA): TGTGCCTGGAGGCCGGGACAGGGCGATATGAACACTGAAGCTTTCTTT.

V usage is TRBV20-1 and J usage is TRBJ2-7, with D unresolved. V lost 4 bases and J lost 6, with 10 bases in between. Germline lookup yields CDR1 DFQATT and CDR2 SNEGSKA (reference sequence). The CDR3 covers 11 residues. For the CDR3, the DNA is TGCAGTGCTATGTCTTCCGGCGAGCAGTACTTC. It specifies CSAMSSGEQYF.

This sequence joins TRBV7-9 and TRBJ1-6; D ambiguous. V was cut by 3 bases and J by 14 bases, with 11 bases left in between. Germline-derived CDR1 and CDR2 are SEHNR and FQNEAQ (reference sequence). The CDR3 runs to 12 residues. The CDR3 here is CASSFTERALHF. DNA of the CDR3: TGTGCCAGCAGCTTCACGGAGCGGGCCCTCCACTTT.

The CDR3 reads CASSDGQRETQYF. CDR3 bases: TGTGCCAGCAGTGATGGACAGAGGGAGACCCAGTACTTC. This chain joins TRBV6-6 and TRBJ2-5; perhaps TRBD1 as D (6 bases). The CDR3 totals 13 residues. V lost 5 bases to trimming and J lost 5 bases, with 12 bases between them. Germline V gene data show CDR1 as MNHNY and CDR2 as SVGAGI (reference sequence).